Below, 26 T cell receptor beta chains from the same sample are listed, as sequenced in a study of regulatory T cells in long-lasting Graves disease. Specified time point: newly diagnosed GD, antithyroid drugs for less than 3 months. RNA isolated from PBMCs was used to make the TCR library. iRepertoire HTBI primers and Arm-PCR of CDR3 regions built TCR beta libraries. TCRdb fed the multiplex PCR reads into MiXCR, producing one record per CDR3 protein. This repertoire shows some 220,000 distinct CDR3 sequences, approximately 18% found once; its top ten account for 12%. These same records also appear under a second study, on T cells in Graves' hyperthyroidism and ophthalmopathy.

This specimen consisted of peripheral blood mononuclear cells (PBMCs), obtained at new diagnosis, from a patient treated with antithyroid drugs. The receptors were gathered from a woman in her 30s with Graves disease.

This sequence joins TRBV10-2 and TRBJ2-1; maybe TRBD2 (6 bases). The CDR3 length is 15 residues. With 0 bases removed from V and 3 bases from J, the gap between germline ends came to 9 bases. Germline V gene sequence: CDR1 WSHSY, CDR2 SAAADI. The CDR3 sequence: CASSESMRDYNEQFF. The CDR3 DNA sequence: TGCGCCAGCAGTGAGTCGATGCGGGACTACAATGAGCAGTTCTTC.

This clonotype was detected many times. This sequence joins TRBV6-1 and TRBJ2-1; TRBD1 agrees at 9 bases. Germline CDR1 reads MNHNS; CDR2 reads SASEGT. V shed 6 bases and J 7 bases; nucleotides not matched to a gene: 4. The CDR3 has 13 residues. CDR3 sequence (DNA): TGTGCCAGCAGGCACGGACAGGGGAATGAGCAGTTCTTC. This codes for CASRHGQGNEQFF.

The sample holds many counts of this clonotype. The gene calls are TRBV11-2 and TRBJ1-6, with D possibly matching TRBD1 (5 bases). The CDR3 covers 14 residues. CDR1 is SGHAT, CDR2 FQNNGV, per germline. Trimming left V 8 bases short and J 6 bases short, with 14 bases between. CDR3: CASGSGASNSPLHF. The CDR3 DNA follows: TGTGCCAGCGGGTCTGGGGCCAGTAATTCACCCCTCCACTTT.

The chain combines TRBV12-3 or TRBV12-4 with TRBJ1-2, with a weak D call TRBD1 (5 bases). V shed 5 bases and J shed 4 bases, with 11 bases lying between them. This CDR3 spans 13 amino acids. The CDR3 DNA reads TGTGCCAGCAGTCCCACCAGGGCCTATGGCTACACCTTC. Amino acid sequence: CASSPTRAYGYTF.

This clonotype has a count of ten or more. The rearrangement uses TRBV19 and TRBJ2-7; 7 nucleotides match TRBD1. The CDR3 has 15 amino acids. V gave up 5 bases and J gave up 0 bases; unmatched junction bases: 7. Germline V gene data show CDR1 as LNHDA and CDR2 as SQIVND (reference sequence). DNA of the CDR3: TGTGCCAGTAGTTCCGGGACAGCAAGCTCCTACGAGCAGTACTTC. Encoded protein: CASSSGTASSYEQYF. The whole variable domain, remainder taken from reference TRBV19 and TRBJ2-7, is DGGITQSPKYLFRKEGQNVTLSCEQNLNHDAMYWYRQDPGQGLRLIYYSQIVNDFQKGDIAEGYSVSREKKESFPLTVTSAQKNPTAFYLCASSSGTASSYEQYFGPGTRLTVT.

This clonotype was recorded many times. The chain joins TRBV5-1 to TRBJ2-2, with D hard to call. Trimming pared 1 base from V and 0 bases from J, leaving 4 bases between. The germline gives CDR1 SGHRS, CDR2 YFSETQ. The CDR3 has 14 residues. The CDR3 loop is CASSLMANTGELFF. In DNA, the CDR3 is TGCGCCAGCAGCTTGATGGCGAACACCGGGGAGCTGTTTTTT.

As to this clonotype: Since no conserved phenylalanine or tryptophan closes the CDR3, a read error is the likely cause. The chain employs TRBV20-1 and TRBJ1-6; no clear D. Trimming took 5 bases from V and 13 from J, leaving 18 bases between them. The CDR3 is made up of 13 amino acids. The germline gives CDR1 DFQATT, CDR2 SNEGSKA (reference sequence). CDR3 nucleotides: TGCAGTGCTCTAGGAGGGTTCGGTTCCCCCCTCCACTGT. Translating it yields CSALGGFGSPLHC.

This clonotype was picked up many times. This chain uses TRBV14 with TRBJ2-6; TRBD2 matches at 13 bases. V lost 3 bases to trimming and J lost 2 bases; unmatched junction nucleotides: 4. This CDR3 contains 18 residues. The germline gives CDR1 SGHDN, CDR2 FVKESK. The CDR3 bases are TGTGCCAGCAGCCAGGGGACTAGCGGGGTACCTGGGGCCAACGTCCTGACTTTC. Its translation: CASSQGTSGVPGANVLTF.

This clonotype was seen repeatedly, ten times or more. The chain couples TRBV6-2 or TRBV6-3 to TRBJ1-1, with 7 nucleotides matching TRBD1. V lost 0 bases and J lost 9; bases outside the gene matches: 7. This CDR3 is built from 14 residues. Per germline, CDR1 MNHEY and CDR2 SVGEGT. CDR3 nucleotides: TGTGCCAGCAGTTACTCATTCGGACAGGATCAAGCTTTCTTT. Residues: CASSYSFGQDQAFF.

In this sample, this clonotype turned up a few times. The rearrangement links TRBV3-1 to TRBJ2-1; perhaps TRBD2 as D (6 bases). This CDR3 comprises 16 residues. Trimming cost V 7 bases and J 5 bases, with 21 bases left between them. CDR1 and CDR2 from the germline V gene are LGHDT and YNNKEL (reference sequence). CDR3 protein: CASTQSGTLYNNEQFF. CDR3 sequence (DNA): TGTGCCAGCACCCAGTCCGGGACTTTGTACAACAATGAGCAGTTCTTC.

This clonotype was seen many times. The V and J genes are TRBV2 and TRBJ2-7; 14 bases are shared with TRBD2. Per germline, CDR1 SNHLY and CDR2 FYNNEI. This CDR3 contains 13 residues. The V gene end was trimmed by 6 bases and the J gene end by 11 bases; junction bases not matched to a gene: 6. DNA of the CDR3: TGTGCCAGCAGGGGGACTAGCGGGAGTAGTGAGTACTTC. Translated: CASRGTSGSSEYF.

This clonotype was detected many times. The chain employs TRBV28 and TRBJ1-1; the match to TRBD1 covers 7 bases. There are 14 residues in the CDR3. CDR1 and CDR2 from the germline V gene are MDHEN and SYDVKM. V was clipped by 2 bases and J by 6 bases; unmatched bases: 6. CDR3 region: CASSLTGDNPEAFF. The CDR3 coding sequence is TGTGCCAGCAGTTTAACAGGGGATAATCCTGAAGCTTTCTTT. The full variable domain, its missing parts supplied by reference TRBV28 and TRBJ1-1, is DVKVTQSSRYLVKRTGEKVFLECVQDMDHENMFWYRQDPGLGLRLIYFSYDVKMKEKGDIPEGYSVSREKKERFSLILESASTNQTSMYLCASSLTGDNPEAFFGQGTRLTVV.

Many counts were recorded for this clonotype. This sequence joins TRBV30 and TRBJ1-4; TRBD1 aligns across 11 bases. CDR3 length: 17 residues. Germline CDR1 reads GTSNPN; CDR2 reads SVGIG (reference sequence). Losses at the gene ends were 4 bases for V and 5 bases for J; bases not matched to a gene: 12. CDR3 residues: CAWTAGGTGGPNEKLFF. CDR3 DNA sequence: TGTGCCTGGACCGCCGGGGGGACAGGGGGTCCAAATGAAAAACTGTTTTTT. The full variable domain, rest sourced from reference TRBV30 and TRBJ1-4, is SQTIHQWPATLVQPVGSPLSLECTVEGTSNPNLYWYRQAAGRGLQLLFYSVGIGQISSEVPQNLSASRPQDRQFILSSKKLLLSDSGFYLCAWTAGGTGGPNEKLFFGSGTQLSVL.

The CDR3 reads CASSLEWAGGPYGYTF. In nucleotides, the CDR3 is TGTGCCAGCAGTTTAGAGTGGGCAGGGGGCCCTTATGGCTACACCTTC. V usage is TRBV28 and J usage is TRBJ1-2, with TRBD1 identical over 8 bases. Germline V CDR1 and CDR2: MDHEN, SYDVKM. The CDR3 runs 16 residues. With 2 bases clipped from V and 5 bases from J, the junction kept 10 bases outside the gene matches.

This clonotype was recorded at least ten times. CDR3 sequence: CASSWGRDYGYTF. CDR3 coding DNA: TGTGCCAGCAGTTGGGGGCGAGACTATGGCTACACCTTC. The J gene is TRBJ1-2, the V gene TRBV28; TRBD1 is a possible D gene (6 bases). This CDR3 spans 13 amino acids. V lost 4 bases and J lost 3, with 9 bases in between. Germline CDR1 MDHEN, CDR2 SYDVKM.

This clonotype has more than one count but fewer than ten. An end of the junction does not agree with germline; a read error may underlie this. The CDR3 DNA sequence: TGCGCCAGCAGCTTGGGGGGAGGCACTGGAGCTTTCTTT. Translation gives CASSLGGGTGAFF. The J gene is TRBJ1-1, the V gene TRBV5-1, with D unresolved. CDR1 is SGHRS and CDR2 is YFSETQ in the germline V gene. The CDR3 consists of 13 residues.

This clonotype was counted ten times or more. V and J are TRBV7-2 and TRBJ2-1, with 13 bases identical to TRBD2. The CDR3 extends over 18 amino acids. The V segment lost 5 bases and the J segment 3 bases; nucleotides outside the gene matches: 10. Germline V CDR1 and CDR2: SGHTA, FQGNSA. CDR3 protein: CASSRRRTSGGLYNEQFF. The CDR3 bases are TGTGCCAGCAGCCGGCGTCGGACTAGCGGGGGACTCTACAATGAGCAGTTCTTC.

The J gene is TRBJ2-2, the V gene TRBV29-1; tentative D call: TRBD2 (7 bases). Trimming took 7 bases from V and 6 from J, leaving 18 bases between them. CDR1 and CDR2 (germline): SQVTM, ANQGSEA. This CDR3 contains 14 residues. The CDR3 DNA is TGCAGCGCTGACCGACGGGGGGCCCCCGGGGAGCTGTTTTTT. This encodes CSADRRGAPGELFF.

This clonotype was counted ten times or more. The chain recombines TRBV19 with TRBJ2-3; TRBD2 aligns across 7 bases. V lost 8 bases to trimming and J lost 10 bases; unmatched junction nucleotides: 15. Germline V gene data show CDR1 as LNHDA and CDR2 as SQIVND (reference sequence). The CDR3 runs to 14 residues. This CDR3 is CASRLPSGGGAQYF. DNA for the CDR3: TGTGCCAGTCGACTACCCTCCGGCGGGGGTGCGCAGTATTTT.

This clonotype was seen many times. This chain links TRBV10-2 with TRBJ2-1; 8 bases fit TRBD2. J lost 5 bases, V lost 2 bases, and 5 bases had no gene match. Looked up from germline, CDR1 is WSHSY and CDR2 is SAAADI. The CDR3 runs to 15 residues. In DNA, the CDR3 is TGCGCCAGCAGTGAGGGCGGGGGGCCTAACAATGAGCAGTTCTTC. Its protein product is CASSEGGGPNNEQFF.

This clonotype occurred many times. The genes are TRBV4-1 and TRBJ2-1; 12 bases agree with TRBD2. The length of the CDR3 is 18 residues. The V gene end was trimmed by 1 base and the J gene end by 1 base; junction bases not matched to a gene: 5. CDR1 MGHRA and CDR2 YSYEKL come from the germline V gene. The CDR3 reads CASSQVLGLAGSYNEQFF. CDR3 DNA: TGCGCCAGCAGCCAAGTGTTGGGACTAGCGGGTTCCTACAATGAGCAGTTCTTC.

There are a few counts of this clonotype. CDR3 residues: CASSISRGRNYGYTF. For the CDR3, the DNA is TGTGCCAGCAGTATCTCCCGGGGCAGAAACTATGGCTACACCTTC. This chain links TRBV28 with TRBJ1-2, with a possible D match to TRBD1 (5 bases). This CDR3 comprises 15 residues. The germline V gene has CDR1 MDHEN and CDR2 SYDVKM. V lost 5 bases to trimming and J lost 2 bases, with 15 bases between them.

This clonotype was detected ten times or more. The V call is TRBV6-2 or TRBV6-3, the J call TRBJ2-7; 7 bases match TRBD2. CDR1 is MNHEY and CDR2 is SVGEGT in the germline V gene. The CDR3 extends over 14 amino acids. Germline trimming cut 2 bases from V and 3 bases from J; bases unmatched to any gene: 4. The CDR3 reads CASSYPPGGYEQYF. Written as DNA, the CDR3 is TGTGCCAGCAGTTACCCACCGGGGGGCTACGAGCAGTACTTC.

This clonotype occurred a few times. The chain links TRBV20-1 to TRBJ1-1; D gene uncertain. The CDR3 has 13 residues. CDR1 is DFQATT and CDR2 is SNEGSKA in the germline V gene (reference sequence). V shed 4 bases and J shed 7 bases, with 16 bases lying between them. CDR3 protein: CSAKEAWGSEAFF. CDR3 nucleotide sequence: TGCAGTGCTAAGGAGGCATGGGGTAGTGAAGCTTTCTTT.

The rearrangement uses TRBV12-3 or TRBV12-4 and TRBJ2-5; D is unresolved. The V gene lost 6 bases and the J gene lost 5 bases, with 19 bases spanning the gap. The CDR3 has 15 amino acids. CDR3 in DNA: TGTGCCAGCAGCCCCGCGAATAAGAGAAGGGAGACCCAGTACTTC. It encodes CASSPANKRRETQYF.

This clonotype was seen repeatedly, ten times or more. The gene calls are TRBV6-5 and TRBJ1-2, with D perhaps TRBD1 (5 bases). The CDR3 length is 17 residues. V gave up 1 base and J gave up 0 bases, with 15 bases separating them. CDR1 and CDR2 (germline): MNHEY, SVGAGI. This CDR3 is CASSYLGSPGANYGYTF. The CDR3 coding sequence is TGTGCCAGCAGTTACTTAGGGAGTCCGGGGGCTAACTATGGCTACACCTTC.